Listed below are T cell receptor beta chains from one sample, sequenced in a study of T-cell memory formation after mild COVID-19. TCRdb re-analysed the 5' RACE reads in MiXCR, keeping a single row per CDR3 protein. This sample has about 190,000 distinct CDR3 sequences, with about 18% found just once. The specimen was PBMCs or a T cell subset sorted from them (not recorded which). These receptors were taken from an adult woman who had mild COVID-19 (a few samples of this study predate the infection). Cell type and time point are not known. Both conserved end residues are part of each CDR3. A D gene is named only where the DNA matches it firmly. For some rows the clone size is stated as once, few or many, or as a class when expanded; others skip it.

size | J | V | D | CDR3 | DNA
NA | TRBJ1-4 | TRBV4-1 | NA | CASSRTAANEKLFF | TGCGCCAGCAGCCGGACAGCAGCTAATGAAAAACTGTTTTTT
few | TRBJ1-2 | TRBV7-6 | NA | CASSLAEGAGYGYTF | TGTGCCAGCAGCTTAGCGGAAGGGGCGGGCTATGGCTACACCTTC
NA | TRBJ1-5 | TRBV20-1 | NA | CSASGGAGQPQHF | TGCAGTGCGAGTGGGGGGGCAGGGCAGCCCCAGCATTTT
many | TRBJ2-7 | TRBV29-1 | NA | CSVVGRTSTYEQYF | TGCAGCGTTGTAGGACGGACATCAACTTACGAGCAGTACTTC
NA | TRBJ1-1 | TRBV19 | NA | CASRGRGTEAFF | TGTGCCAGTAGGGGACGGGGCACTGAAGCTTTCTTT
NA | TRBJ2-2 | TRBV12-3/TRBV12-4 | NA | CASHVVVTGELFF | TGTGCCAGTCATGTGGTTGTCACCGGGGAGCTGTTTTTT
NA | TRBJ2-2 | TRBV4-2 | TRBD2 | CASSQDQGLAGGELFF | TGTGCCAGCAGCCAAGATCAAGGACTAGCCGGCGGGGAGCTGTTTTTT
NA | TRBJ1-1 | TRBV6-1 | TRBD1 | CASSPTGATEAFF | TGTGCCAGCAGCCCGACAGGGGCCACTGAAGCTTTCTTT
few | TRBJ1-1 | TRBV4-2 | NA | CASSQESAWMNTEAFF | TGTGCCAGCAGCCAAGAGTCTGCATGGATGAACACTGAAGCTTTCTTT
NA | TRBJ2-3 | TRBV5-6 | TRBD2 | CASSITSGGVYATDTQYF | TGTGCAAGCAGCATCACTAGCGGGGGGGTATATGCCACAGATACGCAGTATTTT
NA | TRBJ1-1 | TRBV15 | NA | CATSVDSNTEAFF | TGTGCCACCAGCGTCGACAGTAACACTGAAGCTTTCTTT
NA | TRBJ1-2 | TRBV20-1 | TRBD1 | CSARDSRTNYGYTF | TGCAGTGCTCGGGACAGCCGAACTAACTATGGCTACACCTTC
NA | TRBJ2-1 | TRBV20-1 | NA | CSAIHPSNEQFF | TGCAGTGCCATCCACCCTTCCAATGAGCAGTTCTTC
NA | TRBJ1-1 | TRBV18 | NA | CAGGEAMNTEAFF | TGTGCCGGGGGTGAGGCGATGAACACTGAAGCTTTCTTT
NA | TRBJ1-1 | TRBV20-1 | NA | CSARVSAEAFF | TGCAGTGCCAGGGTTTCCGCTGAAGCTTTCTTT
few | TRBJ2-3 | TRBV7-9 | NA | CASSQGVADTQYF | TGTGCCAGCAGTCAAGGAGTTGCAGATACGCAGTATTTT
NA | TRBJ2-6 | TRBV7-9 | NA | CASSLKGVESSGANVLTF | TGTGCCAGCAGCTTGAAAGGGGTCGAGTCCTCTGGGGCCAACGTCCTGACTTTC
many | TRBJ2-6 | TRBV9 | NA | CASSVEVNSGANVLTF | TGTGCCAGCAGCGTAGAGGTCAACTCTGGGGCCAACGTCCTGACTTTC
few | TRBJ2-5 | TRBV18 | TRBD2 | CASSRGLAVGETQYF | TGTGCCAGCTCACGAGGACTAGCCGTCGGAGAGACCCAGTACTTC
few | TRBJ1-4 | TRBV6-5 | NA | CASSYWGGEKLFF | TGTGCCAGCAGTTACTGGGGCGGGGAAAAACTGTTTTTT
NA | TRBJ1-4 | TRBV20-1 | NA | CSASRLLNEKLFF | TGCAGTGCTAGTCGGCTTCTTAATGAAAAACTGTTTTTT
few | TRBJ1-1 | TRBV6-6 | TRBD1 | CASREDRAVGEAFF | TGTGCCAGCAGGGAAGACAGGGCAGTTGGTGAAGCTTTCTTT
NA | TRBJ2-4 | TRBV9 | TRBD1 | CASSRDRGDIQYF | TGTGCCAGCAGCAGGGACAGGGGAGACATTCAGTACTTC
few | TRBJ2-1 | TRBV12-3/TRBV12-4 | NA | CASRTEGGIPSNEQFF | TGTGCCAGCAGAACCGAGGGGGGGATCCCCTCCAATGAGCAGTTCTTC
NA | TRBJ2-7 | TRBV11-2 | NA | CASSLAPMSSYEQYF | TGTGCCAGCAGCTTAGCTCCAATGAGCTCCTACGAGCAGTACTTC
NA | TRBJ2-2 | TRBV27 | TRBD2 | CASSLKMTSGVIGELFF | TGTGCCAGCAGTCTAAAAATGACTAGCGGGGTGATCGGGGAGCTGTTTTTT
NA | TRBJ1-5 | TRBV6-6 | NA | CASRIRGDQPQHF | TGTGCCAGCCGAATCAGGGGTGATCAGCCCCAGCATTTT
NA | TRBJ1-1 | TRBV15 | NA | CATSRSMDTEAFF | TGTGCCACCAGCCGTTCCATGGACACTGAAGCTTTCTTT
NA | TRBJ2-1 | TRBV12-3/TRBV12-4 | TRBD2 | CASSPGLAGGGNEQFF | TGTGCCAGCAGTCCCGGACTAGCGGGAGGAGGAAATGAGCAGTTCTTC
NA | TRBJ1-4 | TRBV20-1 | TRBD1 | CSAADRGRFTTNEKLFF | TGCAGTGCTGCTGACAGGGGTAGATTCACAACTAATGAAAAACTGTTTTTT
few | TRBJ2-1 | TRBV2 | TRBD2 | CASRRGLAGYNEQFF | TGTGCCAGCAGGCGGGGACTAGCGGGGTACAATGAGCAGTTCTTC
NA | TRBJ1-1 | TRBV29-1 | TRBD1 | CSVLRQGANTEAFF | TGCAGCGTTCTACGACAGGGGGCGAACACTGAAGCTTTCTTT
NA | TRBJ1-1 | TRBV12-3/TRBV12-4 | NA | CASSLSQGVGEAFF | TGTGCCAGCAGTTTGTCCCAGGGAGTCGGTGAAGCTTTCTTT
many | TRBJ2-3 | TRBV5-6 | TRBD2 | CASTPGGLVDTQYF | TGTGCCAGCACCCCGGGGGGGCTGGTAGATACGCAGTATTTT
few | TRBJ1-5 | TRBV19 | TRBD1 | CASEERDRGGNQPQHF | TGTGCCAGTGAAGAAAGAGACAGGGGTGGCAATCAGCCCCAGCATTTT
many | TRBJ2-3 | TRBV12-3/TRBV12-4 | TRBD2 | CASSWTSGRGVTQYF | TGTGCCAGCAGCTGGACTAGCGGGCGCGGGGTTACGCAGTATTTT
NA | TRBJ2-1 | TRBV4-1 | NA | CASSQLGTPGDEQFF | TGCGCCAGCAGCCAATTAGGGACCCCCGGGGATGAGCAGTTCTTC
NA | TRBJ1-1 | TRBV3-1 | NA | CASSPQWGDTEAFF | TGTGCCAGCAGCCCGCAATGGGGGGACACTGAAGCTTTCTTT
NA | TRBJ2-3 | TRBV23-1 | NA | CASSQSWPPDTQYF | TGCGCCAGCAGTCAATCCTGGCCCCCAGATACGCAGTATTTT